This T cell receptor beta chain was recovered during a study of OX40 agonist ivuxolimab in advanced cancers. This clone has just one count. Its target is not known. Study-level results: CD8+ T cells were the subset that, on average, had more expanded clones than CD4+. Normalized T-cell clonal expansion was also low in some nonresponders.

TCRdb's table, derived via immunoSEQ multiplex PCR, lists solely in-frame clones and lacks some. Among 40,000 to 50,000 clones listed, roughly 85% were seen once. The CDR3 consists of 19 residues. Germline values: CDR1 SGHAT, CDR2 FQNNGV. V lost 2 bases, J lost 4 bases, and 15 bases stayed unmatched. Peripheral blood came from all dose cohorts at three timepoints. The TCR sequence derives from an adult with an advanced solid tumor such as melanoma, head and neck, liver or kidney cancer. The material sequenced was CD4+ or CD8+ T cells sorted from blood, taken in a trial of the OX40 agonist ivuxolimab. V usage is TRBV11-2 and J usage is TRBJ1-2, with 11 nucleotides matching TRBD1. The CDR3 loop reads CASSLSGWDRGSPSYGYTF. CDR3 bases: TGTGCCAGCAGCTTAAGTGGGTGGGACAGGGGGTCGCCTAGCTATGGCTACACCTTC. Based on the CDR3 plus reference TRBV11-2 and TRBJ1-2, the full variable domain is EAGVAQSPRYKIIEKRQSVAFWCNPISGHATLYWYQQILGQGPKLLIQFQNNGVVDDSQLPKDRFSAERLKGVDSTLKIQPAKLEDSAVYLCASSLSGWDRGSPSYGYTFGSGTRLTVV.